The clone carrying this T cell receptor (beta chain) was seen repeatedly, ten times or more. Its matching antigen is unknown. V lost 3 bases and J 6 bases, leaving 13 bases between the germline ends. The CDR3 is made up of 13 amino acids. CDR1 is SGHRS and CDR2 is YFSETQ in the germline V gene. TCRdb re-called the multiplex PCR reads with MiXCR, one entry per CDR3 protein. The table has approximately 90,000 distinct CDR3 sequences, approximately 29% seen once. These data originate in a study of breast tumors, draining lymph nodes, adjacent tissues. Study-wide results and limits: The lymph node origin of tumor T cells was framed as consistent with a hypothesis, not demonstrated. Luminal-like breast cancer showed significantly greater tumor-nontumor repertoire similarity than basal-like breast cancer did. Tumors had less TCR diversity than lymph nodes, more than nontumor tissue.

Breast cancer patients provided tissue from their axillary draining lymph nodes. This receptor was identified in a female donor with breast cancer. Some clones in this sample may be carry-over from other donors' samples. The rearrangement uses TRBV5-1 and TRBJ2-7, with TRBD1 as a possible D gene (5 bases). Input material: axillary lymph node tissue. The CDR3, as DNA: TGCGCCAGCAGCTCAATTCAGGGATCCGAGCAGTACTTC. This encodes CASSSIQGSEQYF. The full variable domain, its missing parts supplied by reference TRBV5-1 and TRBJ2-7, is KAGVTQTPRYLIKTRGQQVTLSCSPISGHRSVSWYQQTPGQGLQFLFEYFSETQRNKGNFPGRFSGRQFSNSRSEMNVSTLELGDSALYLCASSSIQGSEQYFGPGTRLTVT.